The present entry profiles one T cell receptor beta chain with its context. Sample-barcoded 5' priming and a J-beta primer mix drove a second PCR of roughly 7 to 11 cycles. TCRdb re-called the 5' RACE reads with MiXCR, one entry per CDR3 protein. Of some 750,000 distinct CDR3 sequences listed, 20% to 25% are singletons. These data are taken from a study of blood T cells in healthy people across ages. This TCR came from a man between 65 and 85 years old in good health. Sequenced material: blood.

The CDR3 bases are TGTGCCAGCAGTCCAAAACTAGCGGGGGGACTATACAATGAGCAGTTCTTC. As protein: CASSPKLAGGLYNEQFF. J is TRBJ2-1 and V is TRBV6-4; TRBD2 aligns across 12 bases. Germline V gene sequence: CDR1 MRHNA, CDR2 SNTAGT. The CDR3 length is 17 residues. The ends lost 5 bases at V and 4 bases at J; junction bases unmatched: 9.